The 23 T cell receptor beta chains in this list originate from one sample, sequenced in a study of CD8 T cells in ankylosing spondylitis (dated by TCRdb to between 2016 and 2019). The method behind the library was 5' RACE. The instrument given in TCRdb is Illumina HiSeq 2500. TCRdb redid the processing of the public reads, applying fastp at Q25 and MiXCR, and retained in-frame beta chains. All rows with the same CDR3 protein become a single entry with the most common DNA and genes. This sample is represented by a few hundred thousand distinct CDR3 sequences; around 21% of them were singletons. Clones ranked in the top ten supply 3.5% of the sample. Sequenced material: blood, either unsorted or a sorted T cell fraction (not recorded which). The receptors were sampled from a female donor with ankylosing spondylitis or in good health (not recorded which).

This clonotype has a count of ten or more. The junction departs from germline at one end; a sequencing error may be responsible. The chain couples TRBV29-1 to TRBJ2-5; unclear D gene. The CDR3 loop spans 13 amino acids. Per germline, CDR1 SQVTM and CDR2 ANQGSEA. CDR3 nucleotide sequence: TGCAGCGTTGAAGGAACGGGCCAAGGGACCCAGTACTTC. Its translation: CSVEGTGQGTQYF.

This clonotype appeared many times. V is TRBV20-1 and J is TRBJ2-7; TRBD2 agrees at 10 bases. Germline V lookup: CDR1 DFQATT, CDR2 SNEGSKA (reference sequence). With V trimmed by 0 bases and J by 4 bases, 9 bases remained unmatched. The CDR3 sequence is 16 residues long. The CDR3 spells CSARDGGTSERYEQYF. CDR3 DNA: TGCAGTGCTAGAGATGGGGGGACTAGCGAACGATACGAGCAGTACTTC.

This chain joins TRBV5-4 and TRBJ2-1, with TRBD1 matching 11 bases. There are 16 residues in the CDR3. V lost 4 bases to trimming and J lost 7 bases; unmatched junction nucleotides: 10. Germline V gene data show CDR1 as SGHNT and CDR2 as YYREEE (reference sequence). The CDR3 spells CASSLGQGVGRNEQFF. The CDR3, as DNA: TGTGCCAGCAGCCTGGGACAGGGGGTGGGACGGAATGAGCAGTTCTTC.

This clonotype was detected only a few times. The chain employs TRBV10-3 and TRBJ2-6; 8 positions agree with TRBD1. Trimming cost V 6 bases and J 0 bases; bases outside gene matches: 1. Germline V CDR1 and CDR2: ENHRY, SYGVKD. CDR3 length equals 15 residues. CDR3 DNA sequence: TGTGCCATCAGCGGACAGGGCTCTGGGGCCAACGTCCTGACTTTC. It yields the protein CAISGQGSGANVLTF.

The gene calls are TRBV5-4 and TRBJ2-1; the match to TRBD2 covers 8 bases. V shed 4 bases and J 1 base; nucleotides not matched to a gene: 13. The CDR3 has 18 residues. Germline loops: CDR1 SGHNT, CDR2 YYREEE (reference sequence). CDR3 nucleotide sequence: TGTGCCAGCAGCGCCCGGGGGCTAGCGGGCCTTTCCTACAATGAGCAGTTCTTC. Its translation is CASSARGLAGLSYNEQFF. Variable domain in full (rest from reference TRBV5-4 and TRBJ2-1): ETGVTQSPTHLIKTRGQQVTLRCSSQSGHNTVSWYQQALGQGPQFIFQYYREEENGRGNFPPRFSGLQFPNYSSELNVNALELDDSALYLCASSARGLAGLSYNEQFFGPGTRLTVL.

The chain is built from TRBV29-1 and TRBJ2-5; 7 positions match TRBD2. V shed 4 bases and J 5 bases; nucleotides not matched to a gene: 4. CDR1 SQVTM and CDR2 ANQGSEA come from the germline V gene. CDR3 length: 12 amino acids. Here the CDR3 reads CSVARGGETQYF. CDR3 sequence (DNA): TGCAGCGTTGCGCGGGGAGGGGAGACCCAGTACTTC.

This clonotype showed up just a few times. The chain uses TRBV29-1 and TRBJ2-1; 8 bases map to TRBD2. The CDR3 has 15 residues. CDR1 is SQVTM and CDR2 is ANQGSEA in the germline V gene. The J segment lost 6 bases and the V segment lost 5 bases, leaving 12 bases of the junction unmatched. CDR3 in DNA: TGCAGCGTTTCCGCCAGACTAGCGATTGTCAATGAGCAGTTCTTC. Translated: CSVSARLAIVNEQFF.

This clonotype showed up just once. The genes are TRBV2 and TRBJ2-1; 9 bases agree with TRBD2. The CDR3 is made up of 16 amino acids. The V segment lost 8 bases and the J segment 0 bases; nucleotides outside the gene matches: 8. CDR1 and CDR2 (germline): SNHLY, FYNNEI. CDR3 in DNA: TGTGCCAGCGCGAGCCTTAGCGGGGGCTCCTACAATGAGCAGTTCTTC. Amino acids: CASASLSGGSYNEQFF.

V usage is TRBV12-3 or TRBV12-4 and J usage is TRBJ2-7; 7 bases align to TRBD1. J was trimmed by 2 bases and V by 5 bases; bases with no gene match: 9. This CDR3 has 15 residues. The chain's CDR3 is CASSLGTASTYEQYF. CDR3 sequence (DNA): TGTGCCAGCAGTCTTGGGACAGCAAGCACCTACGAGCAGTACTTC.

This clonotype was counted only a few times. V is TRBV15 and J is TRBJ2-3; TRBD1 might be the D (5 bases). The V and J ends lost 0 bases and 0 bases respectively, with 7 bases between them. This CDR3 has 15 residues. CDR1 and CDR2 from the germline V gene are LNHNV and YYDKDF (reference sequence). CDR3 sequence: CATSRDQGSTDTQYF. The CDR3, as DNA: TGTGCCACCAGCAGAGATCAGGGCAGCACAGATACGCAGTATTTT.

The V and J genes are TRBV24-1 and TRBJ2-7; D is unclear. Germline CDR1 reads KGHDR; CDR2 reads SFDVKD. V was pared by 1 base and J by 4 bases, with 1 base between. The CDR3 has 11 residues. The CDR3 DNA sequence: TGTGCCACCAGTGATTTATACGAGCAGTACTTC. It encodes CATSDLYEQYF.

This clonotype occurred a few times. For the CDR3, the DNA is TGTGCCAGCAGTTTCCCATGGGTCACAGATACGCAGTATTTT. The encoded protein is CASSFPWVTDTQYF. This chain joins TRBV28 and TRBJ2-3; D unresolved. CDR3 length: 14 residues. The ends were cut back, 3 bases at V and 2 bases at J, with 9 bases in the middle. Germline V lookup: CDR1 MDHEN, CDR2 SYDVKM.

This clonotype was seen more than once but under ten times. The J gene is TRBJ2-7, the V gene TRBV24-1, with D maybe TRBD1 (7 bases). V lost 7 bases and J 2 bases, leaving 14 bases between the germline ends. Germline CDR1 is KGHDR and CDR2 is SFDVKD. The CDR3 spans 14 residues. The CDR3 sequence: CATSRGTAPYEQYF. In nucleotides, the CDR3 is TGTGCCACCAGCCGCGGGACAGCGCCCTACGAGCAGTACTTC.

The CDR3 DNA reads as TGTGCCAGCCACCTAGCGGAGTTCTACGAGCAGTACTTC. Residues: CASHLAEFYEQYF. The chain is built from TRBV6-1 and TRBJ2-7; 7 bases align to TRBD2. The V and J ends lost 8 bases and 3 bases, in that order; junction bases with no gene match: 7. Looked up from germline, CDR1 is MNHNS and CDR2 is SASEGT. The CDR3 has 13 amino acids.

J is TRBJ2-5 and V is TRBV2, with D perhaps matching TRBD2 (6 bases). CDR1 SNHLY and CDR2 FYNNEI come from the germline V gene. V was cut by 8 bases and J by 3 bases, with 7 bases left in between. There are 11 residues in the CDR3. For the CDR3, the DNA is TGTGCCAGCGGAGGGAAAGAGACCCAGTACTTC. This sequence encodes CASGGKETQYF. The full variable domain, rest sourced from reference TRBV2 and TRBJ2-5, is EPEVTQTPSHQVTQMGQEVILRCVPISNHLYFYWYRQILGQKVEFLVSFYNNEISEKSEIFDDQFSVERPDGSNFTLKIRSTKLEDSAMYFCASGGKETQYFGPGTRLLVL.

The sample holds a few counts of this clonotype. The CDR3 loop reads CASSTARGRDFQETQYF. CDR3 nucleotide sequence: TGTGCCAGCAGCACCGCAAGGGGTAGGGACTTCCAAGAGACCCAGTACTTC. This chain links TRBV7-9 with TRBJ2-5, with D possibly TRBD2 on 6 matching bases. Deletions cut 5 bases from V and 1 base from J, with 20 bases between. CDR3 length: 17 amino acids. In germline, CDR1 is SEHNR, CDR2 FQNEAQ (reference sequence). The whole variable domain, remainder taken from reference TRBV7-9 and TRBJ2-5, is DTGVSQNPRHKITKRGQNVTFRCDPISEHNRLYWYRQTLGQGPEFLTYFQNEAQLEKSRLLSDRFSAERPKGSFSTLEIQRTEQGDSAMYLCASSTARGRDFQETQYFGPGTRLLVL.

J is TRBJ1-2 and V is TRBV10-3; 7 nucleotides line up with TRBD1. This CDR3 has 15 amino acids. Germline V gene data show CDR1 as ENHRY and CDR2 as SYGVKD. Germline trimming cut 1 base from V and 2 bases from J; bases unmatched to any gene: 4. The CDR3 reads CAISELVTGNYGYTF. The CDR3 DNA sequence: TGTGCCATCAGTGAGTTGGTGACAGGGAACTATGGCTACACCTTC.

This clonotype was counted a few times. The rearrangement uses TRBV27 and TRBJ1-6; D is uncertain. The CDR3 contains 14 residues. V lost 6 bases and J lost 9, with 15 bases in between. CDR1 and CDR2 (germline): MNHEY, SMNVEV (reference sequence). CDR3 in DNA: TGTGCCAGCAGGAAAAGGGTTACGGGTTCACCCCTCCACTTT. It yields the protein CASRKRVTGSPLHF.

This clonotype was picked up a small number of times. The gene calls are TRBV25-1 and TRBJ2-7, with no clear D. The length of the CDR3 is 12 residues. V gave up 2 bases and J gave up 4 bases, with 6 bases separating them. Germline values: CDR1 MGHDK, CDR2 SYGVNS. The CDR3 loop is CASSEHLYEQYF. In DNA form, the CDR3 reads TGTGCCAGCAGTGAACATCTGTACGAGCAGTACTTC.

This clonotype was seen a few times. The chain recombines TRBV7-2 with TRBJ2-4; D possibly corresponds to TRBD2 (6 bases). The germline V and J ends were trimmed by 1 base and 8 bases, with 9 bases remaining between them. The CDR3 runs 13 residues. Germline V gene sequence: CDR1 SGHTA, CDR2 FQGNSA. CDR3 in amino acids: CASSLGASDIQYF. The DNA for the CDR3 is TGTGCCAGCAGCTTAGGGGCTAGCGACATTCAGTACTTC.

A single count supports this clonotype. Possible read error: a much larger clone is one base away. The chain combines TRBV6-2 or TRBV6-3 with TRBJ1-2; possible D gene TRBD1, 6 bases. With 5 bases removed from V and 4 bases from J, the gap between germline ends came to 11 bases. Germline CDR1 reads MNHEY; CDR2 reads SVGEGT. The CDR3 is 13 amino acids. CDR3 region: CASSPGRGYGYTF. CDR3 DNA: TGTGCCAGCAGTCCTGGCAGGGGCTATGGCTACACCTTC.

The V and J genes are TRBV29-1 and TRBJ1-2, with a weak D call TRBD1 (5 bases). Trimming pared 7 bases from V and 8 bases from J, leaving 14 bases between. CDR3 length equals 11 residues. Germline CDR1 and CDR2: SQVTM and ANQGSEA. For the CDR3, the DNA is TGCAGCGGCCGGGACCAGGAGGGCTACACCTTC. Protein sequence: CSGRDQEGYTF.

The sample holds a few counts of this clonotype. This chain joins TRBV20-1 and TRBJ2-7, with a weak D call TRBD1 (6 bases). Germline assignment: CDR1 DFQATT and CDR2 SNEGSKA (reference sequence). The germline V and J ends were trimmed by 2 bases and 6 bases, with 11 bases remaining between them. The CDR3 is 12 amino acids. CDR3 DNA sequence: TGCAGTGCTAGACGACAGGTCAGCGAGCAGTACTTC. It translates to CSARRQVSEQYF.